The source of this T cell receptor (beta chain) is a study of CD8+ T cells in alopecia areata. At the level of the study: It was 6 to 18 months of tofacitinib, and then there were 6 months off drug. Whole-study findings and limits: Lesional scalp, notably in alopecia totalis/universalis, had clonality above that of normal scalp.

Extraction and reverse transcription of RNA yielded cDNA as the sequencing template. Sequencing was performed with immunoSEQ multiplex PCR; in TCRdb, only in-frame clones are kept and a portion is missing. The table includes 160,000 or so clones, 50% to 75% detected once. In regard to this clone: Its antigen is not known.

This CDR3 is 14 amino acids long. The germline V and J ends were trimmed by 1 base and 8 bases, with 14 bases remaining between them. CDR1 is MNHNS and CDR2 is SASEGT in the germline V gene. Treatment given: oral pan-JAK inhibitor, 5-10 mg twice daily. Cell sorting on a FACSAria was used to separate CD4+ and CD8+ T cells from the PBMCs. This clonotype originated in a human donor with alopecia areata. The specimen comprised CD4+ T cells sorted from blood, sampled at approximately week 60, from a patient treated with tofacitinib. The rearrangement uses TRBV6-1 and TRBJ1-2; the D gene is possibly TRBD1 (6 bases). CDR3 DNA: TGTGCCAGCAGTGAAGTCGGGGGCGGCGAGGGCTACACCTTC. Translating gives CASSEVGGGEGYTF.